The T cell receptor (beta chain) under discussion was sequenced for a study of a mutant IDH1 vaccine in newly diagnosed glioma. The overall study: Of the patients given treatment, about 62% were male and about 38% were female, and a mean age of about 44 years was recorded. Earlier care involved radiotherapy, temozolomide, or both, and the majority received both.

Whole-study findings and limits: Evidence of vaccine-induced immune responses was documented in roughly 93% of patients.

Clones were sequenced by immunoSEQ multiplex PCR, and TCRdb holds only the in-frame ones, with some missing. The sample records about 51,000 clones, roughly 80% being singletons. V was clipped by 5 bases and J by 2 bases, with 10 bases between them. Germline-derived CDR1 and CDR2 are MNHNS and SASEGT. The CDR3 runs to 14 residues. Time point in this sample: baseline, week 1 (first vaccination visit). Described treatment: pre-vaccination baseline after standard-of-care therapy. Each tumor in the donors was a new WHO grade 3 or 4 astrocytoma, IDH1-mutant and ATRX-lost. As to this clone: Its antigen is currently unknown.

This TCR was sampled from a woman between 35 and 50 years old with glioma. Sample: PBMCs, taken from a glioma patient treated with radiotherapy, temozolomide or both. The rearrangement links TRBV6-1 to TRBJ1-5, with D tentatively TRBD1 (5 bases). CDR3 residues: CASSPGIGNQPQHF. CDR3 coding DNA: TGTGCCAGCAGTCCAGGGATAGGCAATCAGCCCCAGCATTTT.